Presented here are 28 T cell receptor beta chains from one specimen sequenced in a study of T cell changes during pregnancy in multiple sclerosis. TCRdb's table, derived via immunoSEQ multiplex PCR, lists solely in-frame clones and lacks some. This repertoire shows roughly 100,000 clones, roughly 92% found once; its top ten account for 1.5% to 2%. Specimen: peripheral blood, collected after pregnancy. All receptors come from a female donor with multiple sclerosis, enrolled in a pregnancy study.

The V call is TRBV27, the J call TRBJ2-3, with no clear D. Germline V gives CDR1 MNHEY, CDR2 SMNVEV (reference sequence). Between the trimmed V and J ends, which lost 4 bases and 1 base, there was a span of 15 bases. The CDR3 loop spans 16 amino acids. CDR3 residues: CASSSREVLGTDTQYF. CDR3 in DNA: TGTGCCAGCAGTTCCCGCGAAGTCCTGGGCACAGATACGCAGTATTTT.

This chain uses TRBV5-1 with TRBJ2-7, with D possibly TRBD2 on 5 matching bases. The CDR3 sequence is 16 residues long. The V end lost 1 base, the J end lost 1 base, and 15 bases lay between the germline ends. Germline lookup yields CDR1 SGHRS and CDR2 YFSETQ. This CDR3 reads CASSLRSGISSYEQYF. CDR3 nucleotides: TGCGCCAGCAGCTTGCGTTCCGGGATTAGTTCCTACGAGCAGTACTTC.

V usage is TRBV7-2 and J usage is TRBJ2-2; 9 nucleotides align to TRBD1. CDR3 size: 15 residues. Germline values: CDR1 SGHTA, CDR2 FQGNSA. V lost 5 bases, J lost 4 bases, and 5 bases stayed unmatched. The CDR3 DNA reads TGTGCCAGCAGCCCACAGGGGGCGGGCACCGGGGAGCTGTTTTTT. Encoded protein: CASSPQGAGTGELFF. Looking up the rest from reference TRBV7-2 and TRBJ2-2 gives the full variable domain: GAGVSQSPSNKVTEKGKDVELRCDPISGHTALYWYRQSLGQGLEFLIYFQGNSAPDKSGLPSDRFSAERTGGSVSTLTIQRTQQEDSAVYLCASSPQGAGTGELFFGEGSRLTVL.

The rearrangement uses TRBV5-1 and TRBJ1-1; no reliable D call. Per the germline V gene, CDR1 is SGHRS and CDR2 is YFSETQ. Trimming stripped 0 bases from V and 2 bases from J, with 5 bases between. This CDR3 region has 13 residues. Here the CDR3 reads CASSLDINTEAFF. For the CDR3, the DNA is TGCGCCAGCAGCTTGGACATTAACACTGAAGCTTTCTTT.

The chain is built from TRBV5-8 and TRBJ1-5, with D maybe TRBD1 (6 bases). The V end was cut by 2 bases, the J end by 9 bases, with 15 bases between. Germline V gene sequence: CDR1 SGHTS, CDR2 YDEGEE. This CDR3 comprises 14 residues. CDR3 in DNA: TGTGCCAGCAGCTTTCCGGGGGGCTGGGTGCCCCAGCATTTT. Protein product: CASSFPGGWVPQHF.

The rearrangement joins TRBV9 to TRBJ1-4; D not resolved. Trimming removed 0 bases at V and 3 bases at J, with 6 bases between. The germline V gene encodes CDR1 SGDLS and CDR2 YYNGEE. CDR3 length: 14 residues. Written as DNA, the CDR3 is TGTGCCAGCAGCGTAGGCGGGGCTAATGAAAAACTGTTTTTT. Translation gives CASSVGGANEKLFF.

This clone was counted once. The gene calls are TRBV7-2 and TRBJ2-7; D may be TRBD1 (5 bases). The CDR3 runs 17 residues. Between the trimmed V and J ends, which lost 2 bases and 3 bases, there was a span of 20 bases. Germline V lookup: CDR1 SGHTA, CDR2 FQGNSA. The CDR3 bases are TGTGCCAGCAGCTTATGGTTGGCGGACACCCCTCTCTACGAGCAGTACTTC. As protein: CASSLWLADTPLYEQYF.

This clone was observed once. V and J are TRBV6-1 and TRBJ2-1; D gene unclear. Trimming removed 10 bases at V and 4 bases at J, with 5 bases between. The CDR3 has 10 amino acids. Germline loops: CDR1 MNHNS, CDR2 SASEGT. In nucleotides, the CDR3 is TGTGCCACGACTTACAATGAGCAGTTCTTC. Translation gives CATTYNEQFF.

CDR3 nucleotide sequence: TGCGCCAGCAGCTCTACAGGCCCTGAAGCTTTCTTT. This encodes CASSSTGPEAFF. The chain couples TRBV5-1 to TRBJ1-1, with D possibly matching TRBD1 (5 bases). Trimming removed 3 bases from V and 6 bases from J, with 9 bases in between. CDR1 is SGHRS and CDR2 is YFSETQ in the germline V gene. This CDR3 has 12 residues.

The rearrangement uses TRBV6-1 and TRBJ1-2, with D unresolved. V was clipped by 0 bases and J by 3 bases, with 8 bases between them. The germline CDR1 and CDR2 sequences are MNHNS and SASEGT. This CDR3 region has 14 residues. The CDR3 spells CASSEAQVHYGYTF. The CDR3 region has the DNA TGTGCCAGCAGTGAAGCGCAGGTTCACTATGGCTACACCTTC.

This chain joins TRBV7-2 and TRBJ1-1, with no clear D. CDR1 and CDR2 from the germline V gene are SGHTA and FQGNSA. This CDR3 has 15 residues. V lost 4 bases to trimming and J lost 0 bases, with 12 bases between them. CDR3 coding DNA: TGTGCCAGCAGCTCCCCCAATAACATGAACACTGAAGCTTTCTTT. It translates to CASSSPNNMNTEAFF. The full variable domain, in which reference TRBV7-2 and TRBJ1-1 provide the parts outside the CDR3, is GAGVSQSPSNKVTEKGKDVELRCDPISGHTALYWYRQSLGQGLEFLIYFQGNSAPDKSGLPSDRFSAERTGGSVSTLTIQRTQQEDSAVYLCASSSPNNMNTEAFFGQGTRLTVV.

V and J are TRBV5-1 and TRBJ2-2; 9 bases are shared with TRBD1. The CDR3 is 15 residues long. V dropped 4 bases and J dropped 5; count of bases not matched to a gene: 6. CDR1 is SGHRS, CDR2 YFSETQ, per germline. DNA for the CDR3: TGCGCCAGCAGCCCTATGGGACAGGGAACCGGGGAGCTGTTTTTT. This codes for CASSPMGQGTGELFF.

The chain uses TRBV4-1 and TRBJ1-1; D is uncertain. The CDR3 has 18 amino acids. Between the trimmed V and J ends, which lost 7 bases and 0 bases, there was a span of 24 bases. Germline V gene sequence: CDR1 MGHRA, CDR2 YSYEKL. In DNA form, the CDR3 reads TGCGCCAGCAACCCAGTCGTCACGAGGGCCCGCATGAACACTGAAGCTTTCTTT. Translated, it gives CASNPVVTRARMNTEAFF.

This chain joins TRBV6-1 and TRBJ2-3; maybe TRBD1 (5 bases). The CDR3 length is 16 residues. Trimming took 0 bases from V and 1 from J, leaving 11 bases between them. Germline CDR1 and CDR2: MNHNS and SASEGT. The DNA for the CDR3 is TGTGCCAGCAGTGAAGCCAAGGGGATCGGCACAGATACGCAGTATTTT. It is translated as CASSEAKGIGTDTQYF.

The CDR3 sequence is CASRPSTINYGYTF. CDR3 DNA sequence: TGTGCCAGCAGGCCTTCCACAATTAACTATGGCTACACCTTC. The genes are TRBV6-5 and TRBJ1-2; D is undetermined. Germline CDR1 reads MNHEY; CDR2 reads SVGAGI. V was cut by 6 bases and J by 1 base, with 12 bases left in between. The CDR3 has 14 residues.

The V and J genes are TRBV15 and TRBJ2-7; TRBD1 is a possible D gene (5 bases). Between the trimmed V and J ends, which lost 7 bases and 6 bases, there was a span of 13 bases. The germline V gene encodes CDR1 LNHNV and CDR2 YYDKDF (reference sequence). This CDR3 is 12 amino acids long. The CDR3 DNA reads as TGTGCCACCAAAGGGGCCCCTTCCGAGCAGTACTTC. Amino acid sequence: CATKGAPSEQYF.

The chain is built from TRBV30 and TRBJ2-1; 16 nucleotides line up with TRBD2. The CDR3 loop spans 18 amino acids. CDR1 GTSNPN and CDR2 SVGIG come from the germline V gene (reference sequence). For the CDR3, the DNA is TGTGCAACTACACCGGGACTAGCGGGAGGGAGCTCCTACAATGAGCAGTTCTTC. This translates into CATTPGLAGGSSYNEQFF.

The chain has TRBV11-2 and TRBJ2-7; maybe TRBD2 (6 bases). The V gene's germline CDR1 is SGHAT and CDR2 FQNNGV. This CDR3 spans 13 amino acids. Trimming stripped 1 base from V and 6 bases from J, with 10 bases between. CDR3 in DNA: TGTGCCAGCAGCTTAGGGACGACTAGCGAGCAGTACTTC. It codes for CASSLGTTSEQYF.

The genes are TRBV6-1 and TRBJ1-3; 9 bases fit TRBD1. This CDR3 contains 13 residues. The V gene end was trimmed by 9 bases and the J gene end by 5 bases; junction bases not matched to a gene: 5. The germline CDR1 and CDR2 sequences are MNHNS and SASEGT. The CDR3, as DNA: TGTGCCAGTACCGGGACAGGGAGAAACACCATATATTTT. This gives the protein CASTGTGRNTIYF.

The chain recombines TRBV2 with TRBJ2-3; D possibly corresponds to TRBD2 (6 bases). The CDR3 loop spans 14 amino acids. CDR1 is SNHLY, CDR2 FYNNEI, per germline. Trimming stripped 9 bases from V and 1 base from J, with 14 bases between. The DNA for the CDR3 is TGTGCCAGTTCCGGGGACTCGGGCACAGATACGCAGTATTTT. Translation gives CASSGDSGTDTQYF.

The chain is built from TRBV7-6 and TRBJ2-1, with TRBD1 matching over 7 bases. This CDR3 region has 16 residues. CDR1 and CDR2 from the germline V gene are SGHVS and FNYEAQ. The V and J ends lost 5 bases and 4 bases, in that order; junction bases with no gene match: 11. The CDR3 here is CASSLQPKTGYNEQFF. The CDR3 region has the DNA TGTGCCAGCAGCCTACAACCCAAGACAGGGTACAATGAGCAGTTCTTC.

The rearrangement links TRBV2 to TRBJ1-2; tentatively, D is TRBD1 (5 bases). V shed 2 bases and J shed 7 bases, with 17 bases lying between them. The CDR3 has 15 amino acids. CDR1 SNHLY and CDR2 FYNNEI come from the germline V gene. CDR3 region: CASSESWGDRGGYTF. CDR3 bases: TGTGCCAGCAGTGAAAGTTGGGGGGACCGGGGTGGCTACACCTTC.

The V call is TRBV19, the J call TRBJ1-5, with 7 positions matching TRBD1. From germline, CDR1 is LNHDA and CDR2 SQIVND (reference sequence). With V trimmed by 7 bases and J by 1 base, 10 bases remained unmatched. CDR3 size: 16 residues. CDR3 residues: CASKGTGQTSNQPQHF. In DNA form, the CDR3 reads TGTGCCAGTAAGGGCACGGGACAGACAAGCAATCAGCCCCAGCATTTT.

The chain carries TRBV27 and TRBJ1-1; 7 positions agree with TRBD1. The CDR3 extends over 16 amino acids. Losses at the gene ends were 5 bases for V and 6 bases for J; bases not matched to a gene: 15. Germline-derived CDR1 and CDR2 are MNHEY and SMNVEV (reference sequence). The CDR3 protein is CASSAESTGWTAEAFF. The CDR3 DNA follows: TGTGCCAGCAGTGCCGAGTCGACAGGGTGGACTGCTGAAGCTTTCTTT.

This chain uses TRBV4-1 with TRBJ2-3; the match to TRBD1 covers 7 bases. The germline V gene encodes CDR1 MGHRA and CDR2 YSYEKL. This CDR3 has 16 amino acids. The trim removed 3 bases at V and 0 bases at J, leaving 6 bases unmatched. The CDR3 loop reads CASSHGTGVSTDTQYF. CDR3 bases: TGCGCCAGCAGCCACGGAACAGGGGTTAGCACAGATACGCAGTATTTT.

The rearrangement links TRBV11-3 to TRBJ1-1; a weak D match, TRBD1 (5 bases). The V end was cut by 4 bases, the J end by 4 bases, with 10 bases between. The CDR3 length is 13 residues. CDR1 SGHNT and CDR2 YENEEA come from the germline V gene. The CDR3 sequence: CASSSDKTTEAFF. In DNA form, the CDR3 reads TGTGCCAGCAGCTCGGACAAAACCACTGAAGCTTTCTTT.

This clone has a handful of counts. Other DNA sequences in the sample encode the same CDR3. The gene calls are TRBV6-5 and TRBJ1-1; D call uncertain. V shed 7 bases and J shed 3 bases, with 6 bases lying between them. Germline V lookup: CDR1 MNHEY, CDR2 SVGAGI. This CDR3 contains 11 residues. The DNA for the CDR3 is TGTGCCAGCACTCGGGACACTGAAGCTTTCTTT. Its protein is CASTRDTEAFF.

This chain joins TRBV5-1 and TRBJ2-5; TRBD1 aligns across 8 bases. Germline values: CDR1 SGHRS, CDR2 YFSETQ. The CDR3 covers 16 residues. V lost 4 bases to trimming and J lost 4 bases; unmatched junction nucleotides: 12. As DNA, the CDR3 is TGCGCCAGCAGCCTAGGCTACTCCAGGGGGCTAGAGACCCAGTACTTC. Residues: CASSLGYSRGLETQYF. Variable domain in full (rest from reference TRBV5-1 and TRBJ2-5): KAGVTQTPRYLIKTRGQQVTLSCSPISGHRSVSWYQQTPGQGLQFLFEYFSETQRNKGNFPGRFSGRQFSNSRSEMNVSTLELGDSALYLCASSLGYSRGLETQYFGPGTRLLVL.